These 9 T cell receptor beta chains were sequenced from one sample in a study of cytomegalovirus exposure and HLA in healthy donors. With 60 Vbeta and 13 Jbeta primers, the PCR was carried out. Some clones are missing from TCRdb's copy, which holds only in-frame ones; the method was immunoSEQ multiplex PCR. The table records 200,000 to 300,000 clones, approximately 84% of them present only once. Sequenced sample: PBMCs. These receptors were collected from a woman aged 40 to 50 in good health and CMV-seropositive.

This chain links TRBV10-3 with TRBJ2-2; TRBD2 matches 10 bases. V trimming: 2 bases; J trimming: 5 bases; junction bases outside the gene matches: 2. Germline assignment: CDR1 ENHRY and CDR2 SYGVKD. The CDR3 consists of 15 residues. The CDR3 DNA reads as TGTGCCATCAGTGAGCCGGGACTAGCGACCGGGGAGCTGTTTTTT. Translation: CAISEPGLATGELFF.

The CDR3 DNA reads as TGTGCCAGCAGTTTTGCGCGACGAGGTGAGCAGTTCTTC. Translated: CASSFARRGEQFF. The gene calls are TRBV27 and TRBJ2-1; D ambiguous. CDR1 and CDR2 (germline): MNHEY, SMNVEV (reference sequence). This CDR3 has 13 amino acids. Trimming removed 3 bases from V and 9 bases from J, with 12 bases in between.

The chain recombines TRBV27 with TRBJ1-2; 9 bases agree with TRBD1. CDR3 length: 15 residues. The junction had 11 bases not matched to a gene; V was cut back by 6 bases and J by 6 bases. The germline V gene encodes CDR1 MNHEY and CDR2 SMNVEV (reference sequence). The CDR3 DNA sequence: TGTGCCAGCAGCCGGGACAGGGATATACCCAATGGCTACACCTTC. It specifies CASSRDRDIPNGYTF.

This clone is a singleton in its sample. The rearrangement joins TRBV6-1 to TRBJ1-2; 9 bases line up with TRBD1. This CDR3 region has 14 residues. V trimming: 7 bases; J trimming: 4 bases; junction bases outside the gene matches: 7. Per the germline V gene, CDR1 is MNHNS and CDR2 is SASEGT. Here the CDR3 reads CASIDRGGLYGYTF. Here the CDR3 DNA reads TGTGCCAGCATCGACAGGGGGGGACTCTATGGCTACACCTTC.

The chain joins TRBV6-6 to TRBJ2-1; 7 bases are shared with TRBD2. The CDR3 extends over 15 amino acids. CDR1 and CDR2 (germline): MNHNY, SVGAGI (reference sequence). J lost 8 bases, V lost 0 bases, and 7 bases had no gene match. CDR3 loop: CASSYSSPGGDEQFF. The CDR3 DNA reads TGTGCCAGCAGTTACTCATCCCCGGGAGGCGATGAGCAGTTCTTC.

This clone was detected only a few times. This chain links TRBV27 with TRBJ2-3, with D perhaps matching TRBD1 (5 bases). The V end lost 4 bases, the J end lost 2 bases, and 13 bases lay between the germline ends. The CDR3 runs to 15 residues. Germline values: CDR1 MNHEY, CDR2 SMNVEV (reference sequence). CDR3 nucleotide sequence: TGTGCCAGCAGTTCCACTGGACATTACACAGATACGCAGTATTTT. Translated, it gives CASSSTGHYTDTQYF.

The chain is built from TRBV7-6 and TRBJ2-7; TRBD1 agrees at 9 bases. This CDR3 is 14 amino acids long. Germline CDR1 is SGHVS and CDR2 is FNYEAQ. V was clipped by 5 bases and J by 7 bases; unmatched bases: 9. The CDR3 sequence is CASSPRDRVYEQYF. CDR3 in DNA: TGTGCCAGCAGCCCCCGGGACAGGGTTTATGAGCAGTACTTC.

The chain carries TRBV19 and TRBJ2-2, with TRBD2 as a possible D gene (5 bases). V dropped 6 bases and J dropped 10 bases, with 12 bases sitting between them. This CDR3 spans 12 amino acids. Germline V gives CDR1 LNHDA, CDR2 SQIVND (reference sequence). The CDR3 loop reads CASRQEGEELFF. The DNA for the CDR3 is TGTGCCAGTAGGCAAGAGGGTGAGGAGCTGTTTTTT.

The genes are TRBV11-3 and TRBJ2-7; D is uncertain. CDR3 length equals 13 residues. Germline V gives CDR1 SGHNT, CDR2 YENEEA. Deletions cut 0 bases from V and 2 bases from J, with 5 bases between. The CDR3 DNA follows: TGTGCCAGCAGCTTAGATACTACCTACGAGCAGTACTTC. Translating it yields CASSLDTTYEQYF. The whole variable domain, filled in from reference TRBV11-3 and TRBJ2-7, reads EAGVVQSPRYKIIEKKQPVAFWCNPISGHNTLYWYLQNLGQGPELLIRYENEEAVDDSQLPKDRFSAERLKGVDSTLKIQPAELGDSAVYLCASSLDTTYEQYFGPGTRLTVT.